This entry lists 18 T cell receptor beta chains sequenced from one sample in a study of blood T cell repertoires in COVID-19. Profiling relied on immunoSEQ multiplex PCR, and the TCRdb table lists in-frame clones only, not all of them. The sample contains around 370,000 clones, about 90% of which appear only once. The sequenced sample was peripheral blood. Receptors originate from a woman aged 18-29 years who had recovered from COVID-19.

The gene calls are TRBV27 and TRBJ1-5; D gene ambiguous. This CDR3 is built from 15 residues. CDR1 MNHEY and CDR2 SMNVEV come from the germline V gene (reference sequence). V lost 3 bases and J 0 bases, leaving 9 bases between the germline ends. Here the CDR3 reads CASSFSASSNQPQHF. CDR3 DNA sequence: TGTGCCAGCAGTTTCAGCGCCAGTAGCAATCAGCCCCAGCATTTT.

The J gene is TRBJ2-5, the V gene TRBV7-9, with 7 positions matching TRBD1. The CDR3 contains 15 residues. Germline-derived CDR1 and CDR2 are SEHNR and FQNEAQ (reference sequence). The V gene end was trimmed by 1 base and the J gene end by 1 base; junction bases not matched to a gene: 3. The CDR3 nucleotides read TGTGCCAGCAGCTTAGTGGGGGACAGCCAAGAGACCCAGTACTTC. Amino acid sequence: CASSLVGDSQETQYF.

This rearrangement joins TRBV9 to TRBJ2-7; a weak D match, TRBD1 (5 bases). This CDR3 has 16 residues. With 0 bases removed from V and 2 bases from J, the gap between germline ends came to 15 bases. Germline V gene sequence: CDR1 SGDLS, CDR2 YYNGEE. CDR3 amino acids: CASSVGQRTPAYEQYV. CDR3 coding DNA: TGTGCCAGCAGCGTAGGGCAGAGGACACCAGCCTACGAGCAGTACGTC.

This clone was counted once. The chain uses TRBV5-5 and TRBJ2-2; 7 bases are shared with TRBD2. This CDR3 has 16 residues. The ends lost 0 bases at V and 4 bases at J; junction bases unmatched: 6. CDR1 is SGHKS and CDR2 is YYEKEE in the germline V gene (reference sequence). In nucleotides, the CDR3 is TGTGCCAGCAGCTTGGGGTCCGCGGGAGCCACCGGGGAGCTGTTTTTT. It specifies CASSLGSAGATGELFF.

CDR3 DNA sequence: TGTGCCACCAGTGATCCTAGCGGGAGGTACTACAATGAGCAGTTCTTC. Its translation: CATSDPSGRYYNEQFF. V gene TRBV24-1 combines with J gene TRBJ2-1; TRBD2 matches at 11 bases. With 3 bases clipped from V and 3 bases from J, the junction kept 3 bases outside the gene matches. The CDR3 runs 16 residues. Germline CDR1 is KGHDR and CDR2 is SFDVKD.

The sample holds a few counts of this clone. CDR3 sequence reads: CASSAPGAEAFF. The CDR3 nucleotides read TGTGCCAGCAGCGCGCCCGGAGCTGAAGCTTTCTTT. J is TRBJ1-1 and V is TRBV6-6; D uncertain. CDR3 length: 12 amino acids. Per the germline V gene, CDR1 is MNHNY and CDR2 is SVGAGI (reference sequence). V lost 6 bases to trimming and J lost 6 bases, with 11 bases between them.

V is TRBV2 and J is TRBJ2-7, with D possibly TRBD2 on 6 matching bases. Trimming pared 6 bases from V and 1 base from J, leaving 25 bases between. CDR1 is SNHLY and CDR2 is FYNNEI in the germline V gene. There are 18 residues in the CDR3. For the CDR3, the DNA is TGTGCCAGCAGCCCCTCAAGCGGCGGGGTTTACGCTTCCTACGAGCAGTACGTC. Encoded protein: CASSPSSGGVYASYEQYV.

The rearrangement joins TRBV7-9 to TRBJ1-2; 7 bases align to TRBD1. CDR1 SEHNR and CDR2 FQNEAQ come from the germline V gene (reference sequence). Trimming took 5 bases from V and 6 from J; bases not matched to a gene: 12. This CDR3 comprises 15 residues. CDR3 protein: CASSRPGQLQHGYTF. The CDR3 DNA reads as TGTGCCAGCAGCCGACCGGGACAGCTTCAGCATGGCTACACCTTC.

The CDR3 sequence: CASSLLDSNQPQHF. DNA of the CDR3: TGCGCCAGCAGCTTGCTAGATAGCAATCAGCCCCAGCATTTT. V gene TRBV5-1 combines with J gene TRBJ1-5; D unclear. V dropped 1 base and J dropped 0 bases, with 5 bases sitting between them. CDR1 is SGHRS and CDR2 is YFSETQ in the germline V gene. CDR3 length: 14 amino acids. The full variable domain, with the rest looked up from reference TRBV5-1 and TRBJ1-5, is KAGVTQTPRYLIKTRGQQVTLSCSPISGHRSVSWYQQTPGQGLQFLFEYFSETQRNKGNFPGRFSGRQFSNSRSEMNVSTLELGDSALYLCASSLLDSNQPQHFGDGTRLSIL.

The rearrangement joins TRBV7-2 to TRBJ2-4, with 8 nucleotides matching TRBD1. The CDR3 consists of 16 residues. CDR1 SGHTA and CDR2 FQGNSA come from the germline V gene. The J segment lost 0 bases and the V segment lost 1 base, leaving 2 bases of the junction unmatched. CDR3 in amino acids: CASSLVTGGAKNIQYF. Written as DNA, the CDR3 is TGTGCCAGCAGCTTAGTAACAGGGGGAGCCAAAAACATTCAGTACTTC.

The chain links TRBV5-6 to TRBJ1-3; no clear D. Germline CDR1 and CDR2: SGHDT and YYEEEE. The CDR3 loop spans 18 amino acids. V dropped 3 bases and J dropped 0 bases, with 19 bases sitting between them. CDR3 residues: CASSSLPGDRDSGNTIYF. CDR3 coding DNA: TGTGCCAGCAGCTCCCTACCGGGAGATCGTGACTCTGGAAACACCATATATTTT.

The J gene is TRBJ2-1, the V gene TRBV18, with D tentatively TRBD1 (6 bases). With 8 bases removed from V and 5 bases from J, the gap between germline ends came to 16 bases. Germline V lookup: CDR1 KGHSH, CDR2 LQKENI. CDR3 size: 14 residues. The DNA for the CDR3 is TGTGCCAGCGGTAGAAGACAGGCAGACAATGAGCAGTTCTTC. Amino acid sequence: CASGRRQADNEQFF.

This chain connects TRBV12-3 or TRBV12-4 to TRBJ2-7; maybe TRBD1 (6 bases). V was trimmed by 5 bases and J by 7 bases, leaving 15 bases between them. This CDR3 has 13 amino acids. CDR3 sequence reads: CASSHGTNSEQYV. DNA for the CDR3: TGTGCCAGCAGTCATGGGACAAATTCGGAGCAGTACGTC.

The chain recombines TRBV6-5 with TRBJ2-7; 12 positions match TRBD1. In germline, CDR1 is MNHEY, CDR2 SVGAGI. The CDR3 sequence is 14 residues long. V lost 5 bases and J lost 6; bases outside the gene matches: 5. The CDR3: CASSRDRGRSEQYV. The DNA of the CDR3 is TGTGCCAGCAGTAGGGACAGGGGGCGGAGCGAGCAGTACGTC.

The chain has TRBV9 and TRBJ2-1; 11 bases line up with TRBD2. The CDR3 sequence is 15 residues long. Germline V gene data show CDR1 as SGDLS and CDR2 as YYNGEE. Germline trimming cut 3 bases from V and 4 bases from J; bases unmatched to any gene: 3. CDR3 bases: TGTGCCAGCAGCGGGACTAGCGGGCCTTACAATGAGCAGTTCTTC. Its translation: CASSGTSGPYNEQFF.

As concerns this clone: The same CDR3 arises from other DNA sequences in this sample as well. The chain has TRBV11-2 and TRBJ1-2, with D unclear. Trimming shortened V by 2 bases and J by 8 bases, and 6 bases separated the two germline ends. This CDR3 has 11 amino acids. Germline values: CDR1 SGHAT, CDR2 FQNNGV. This CDR3 is CASSLRGGYTF. The CDR3 nucleotides are TGTGCCAGCAGCTTAAGAGGAGGCTACACCTTC.

V gene TRBV11-3 combines with J gene TRBJ1-1, with a possible D match to TRBD1 (5 bases). CDR1 SGHNT and CDR2 YENEEA come from the germline V gene. The V end was cut by 6 bases, the J end by 1 base, with 9 bases between. The CDR3 has 13 amino acids. DNA of the CDR3: TGTGCCAGCAGTTCGGGGGGGAACACTGAAGCTTTCTTT. Protein: CASSSGGNTEAFF.

The chain recombines TRBV6-5 with TRBJ1-2, with D possibly TRBD1 on 6 matching bases. CDR1 MNHEY and CDR2 SVGAGI come from the germline V gene. CDR3 length: 14 amino acids. V lost 0 bases and J lost 4, with 9 bases in between. The CDR3 sequence is CASSYSTGFYGYTF. In nucleotides, the CDR3 is TGTGCCAGCAGTTACTCGACAGGCTTCTATGGCTACACCTTC.